This TCR beta chain was found in a study of cytomegalovirus exposure and HLA in healthy donors. Regarding the study as a whole: It was reported that TCR beta sequences correctly inferred the HLA-A and HLA-B alleles for most subjects.

On this clone itself: The target antigen is unknown.

Unrecorded immune exposure was likely among donors, who were nominally healthy when sampled. PCR was performed using 60 Vbeta and 13 Jbeta primers. Assay used: immunoSEQ multiplex PCR; TCRdb lists only in-frame clones, some missing. The sample records about 170,000 clones, 65% to 85% being singletons. Germline V gene data show CDR1 as SNHLY and CDR2 as FYNNEI. Trimming removed 8 bases from V and 8 bases from J, with 15 bases in between. The length of the CDR3 is 13 residues. This receptor was obtained from a woman in her forties or fifties in good health and CMV-seropositive. The chain links TRBV2 to TRBJ1-4; perhaps TRBD1 as D (6 bases). The sample was PBMCs. The CDR3 loop reads CASLRDNREKLFF. CDR3 bases: TGTGCCAGCCTCCGGGACAATCGAGAAAAACTGTTTTTT.